The 2 T cell receptor beta chains in this list originate from one sample, sequenced in a study of identical twins. MiXCR was run by TCRdb on the 5' RACE reads, yielding one entry per CDR3 protein. The sample includes a few hundred thousand distinct CDR3 sequences, nearly 15% seen only once; the top ten take less than 0.5%. This same sample was also taken into another study, of yellow fever vaccine responses in identical twins.

Sequencing was performed on CD4+ T cells sorted from blood. These receptors were taken from a woman aged 18-29 years in good health.

This clonotype was counted many times. V and J are TRBV20-1 and TRBJ2-7; D tentatively fits TRBD1 or TRBD2 (5 bases each). The germline V and J ends were trimmed by 4 bases and 3 bases, with 13 bases remaining between them. Germline loops: CDR1 DFQATT, CDR2 SNEGSKA (reference sequence). The length of the CDR3 is 13 residues. The DNA for the CDR3 is TGCAGTGCTACTTTAGGGACGGACTACGAGCAGTACGTC. Its translation is CSATLGTDYEQYV.

This rearrangement joins TRBV7-6 to TRBJ2-4, with 9 bases identical to TRBD1. The CDR3 length is 15 residues. V lost 6 bases, J lost 9 bases, and 12 bases stayed unmatched. The germline V gene has CDR1 SGHVS and CDR2 FNYEAQ. The CDR3 region is CASSPGKDRGAIQYF. CDR3 DNA sequence: TGTGCCAGCAGTCCAGGAAAGGACAGGGGCGCCATTCAGTACTTC. The full variable domain, in which reference TRBV7-6 and TRBJ2-4 provide the parts outside the CDR3, is GAGVSQSPRYKVTKRGQDVALRCDPISGHVSLYWYRQALGQGPEFLTYFNYEAQQDKSGLPNDRFSAERPEGSISTLTIQRTEQRDSAMYRCASSPGKDRGAIQYFGAGTRLSVL.